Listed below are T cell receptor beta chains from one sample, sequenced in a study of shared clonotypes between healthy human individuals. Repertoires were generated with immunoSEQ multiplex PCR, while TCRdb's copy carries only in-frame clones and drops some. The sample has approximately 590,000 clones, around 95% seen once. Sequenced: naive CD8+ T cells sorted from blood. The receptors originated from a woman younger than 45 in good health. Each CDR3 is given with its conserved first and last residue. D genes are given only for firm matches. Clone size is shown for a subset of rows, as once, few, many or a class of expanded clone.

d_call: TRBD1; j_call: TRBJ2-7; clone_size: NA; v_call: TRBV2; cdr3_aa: CASKTGADYEQYF; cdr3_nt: TGTGCCAGCAAGACAGGGGCCGACTACGAGCAGTACTTC
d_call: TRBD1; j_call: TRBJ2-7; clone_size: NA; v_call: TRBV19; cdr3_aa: CASSSDLPGTVSYEQYF; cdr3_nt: TGTGCCAGTAGTTCGGACCTACCAGGGACAGTCTCCTACGAGCAGTACTTC
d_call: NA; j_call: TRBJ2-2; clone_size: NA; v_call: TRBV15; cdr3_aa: CATSYTNTGELFF; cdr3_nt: TGTGCCACCAGTTACACGAACACCGGGGAGCTGTTTTTT
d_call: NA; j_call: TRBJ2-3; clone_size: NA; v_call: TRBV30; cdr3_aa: CAWSELQNTQYF; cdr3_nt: TGTGCCTGGAGCGAATTGCAAAATACGCAGTATTTT
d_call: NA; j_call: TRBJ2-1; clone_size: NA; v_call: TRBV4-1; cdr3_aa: CASSQPGAAVEQFF; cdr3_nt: TGCGCCAGCAGCCAACCAGGGGCCGCCGTAGAGCAGTTCTTC
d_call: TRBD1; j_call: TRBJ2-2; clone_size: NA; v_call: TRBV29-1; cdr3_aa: CSVDGTGAGELFF; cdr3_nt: TGCAGCGTCGATGGGACAGGGGCCGGGGAGCTGTTTTTT
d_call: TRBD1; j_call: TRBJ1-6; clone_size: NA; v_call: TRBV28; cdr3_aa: CASSLCITGEYSPLHF; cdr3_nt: TGTGCCAGCAGTTTATGCATAACAGGGGAGTATTCACCCCTCCACTTT
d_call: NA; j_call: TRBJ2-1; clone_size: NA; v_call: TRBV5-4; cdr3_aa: CASSLTGGYNEQFF; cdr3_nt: TGTGCCAGCAGCTTGACTGGAGGTTACAATGAGCAGTTCTTC
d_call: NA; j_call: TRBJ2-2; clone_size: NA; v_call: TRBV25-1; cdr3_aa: CASSVKDVTGELFF; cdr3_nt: TGTGCCAGCAGTGTGAAGGACGTCACCGGGGAGCTGTTTTTT
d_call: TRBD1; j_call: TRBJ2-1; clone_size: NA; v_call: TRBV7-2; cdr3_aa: CASSETGVQYNEQFF; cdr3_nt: TGTGCCAGCAGCGAAACAGGGGTACAATACAATGAGCAGTTCTTC
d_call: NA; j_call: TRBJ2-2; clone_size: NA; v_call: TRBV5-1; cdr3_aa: CASSLSTGELFF; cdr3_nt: TGCGCCAGCAGTTTATCCACCGGGGAGCTGTTTTTT
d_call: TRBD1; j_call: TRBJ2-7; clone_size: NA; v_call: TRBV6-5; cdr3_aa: CASSYEVTGGYEQYF; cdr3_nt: TGTGCCAGCAGTTACGAGGTGACAGGGGGCTACGAGCAGTACTTC
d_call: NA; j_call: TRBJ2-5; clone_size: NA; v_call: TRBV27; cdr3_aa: CASSLSTSGDPETQYF; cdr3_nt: TGTGCCAGCAGTTTATCTACTTCAGGGGACCCGGAGACCCAGTACTTC
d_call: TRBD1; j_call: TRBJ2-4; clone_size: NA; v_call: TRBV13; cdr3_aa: CASSSFDRGRPQYF; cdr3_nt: TGTGCCAGCAGCTCTTTCGACAGGGGGCGGCCGCAGTACTTC
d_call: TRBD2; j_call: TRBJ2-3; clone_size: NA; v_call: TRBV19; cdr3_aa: CARPPAGGPSGDTQYF; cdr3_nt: TGTGCCAGGCCCCCAGCGGGAGGGCCTAGTGGAGATACGCAGTATTTT
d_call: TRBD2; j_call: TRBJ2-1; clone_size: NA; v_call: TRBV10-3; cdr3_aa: CAISGSGKQYNEQFF; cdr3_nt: TGTGCCATCAGTGGTAGCGGGAAGCAGTACAATGAGCAGTTCTTC
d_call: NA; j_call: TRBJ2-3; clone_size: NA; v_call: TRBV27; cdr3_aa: CASSDSVSTDTQYF; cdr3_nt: TGTGCCAGCAGTGACTCAGTAAGCACAGATACGCAGTATTTT
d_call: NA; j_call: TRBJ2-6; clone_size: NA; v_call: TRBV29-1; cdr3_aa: CSVPEDSSGANVLTF; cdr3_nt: TGCAGCGTCCCTGAGGACAGCTCTGGGGCCAACGTCCTGACTTTC
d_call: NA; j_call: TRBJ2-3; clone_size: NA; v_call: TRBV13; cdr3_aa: CASSLPGHNTDTQYF; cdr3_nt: TGTGCCAGCAGCTTACCGGGACACAACACAGATACGCAGTATTTT
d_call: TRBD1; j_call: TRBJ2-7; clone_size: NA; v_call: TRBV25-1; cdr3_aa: CASSKTGGLGEQYF; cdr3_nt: TGTGCCAGCAGTAAAACAGGGGGCTTAGGCGAGCAGTACTTC
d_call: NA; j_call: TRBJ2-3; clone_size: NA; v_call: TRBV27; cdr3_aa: CASSSGQHFTDTQYF; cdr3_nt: TGTGCCAGCAGTTCCGGACAGCATTTCACAGATACGCAGTATTTT
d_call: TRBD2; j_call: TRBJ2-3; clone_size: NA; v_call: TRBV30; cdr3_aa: CAWTRGGADTQYF; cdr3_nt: TGTGCCTGGACCCGCGGGGGGGCAGATACGCAGTATTTT
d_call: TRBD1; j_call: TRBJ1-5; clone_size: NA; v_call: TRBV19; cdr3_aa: CASSHDREGDQPQHF; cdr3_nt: TGTGCCAGTAGTCACGACAGGGAGGGCGATCAGCCCCAGCATTTT
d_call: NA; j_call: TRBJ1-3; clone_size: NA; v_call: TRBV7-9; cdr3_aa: CASSSPRSRDTQTGNTIYF; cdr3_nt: TGTGCCAGCAGCTCTCCGCGGTCGCGGGACACCCAGACCGGTAACACCATATATTTT
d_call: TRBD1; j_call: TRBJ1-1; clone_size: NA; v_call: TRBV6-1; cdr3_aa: CASSPYRGNTEAFF; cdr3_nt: TGTGCCAGCAGTCCTTACAGGGGGAACACTGAAGCTTTCTTT
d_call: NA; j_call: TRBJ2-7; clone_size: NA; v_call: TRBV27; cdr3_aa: CASSPHRVGTYEQYF; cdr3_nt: TGTGCCAGCAGTCCCCACAGGGTGGGGACCTACGAGCAGTACTTC
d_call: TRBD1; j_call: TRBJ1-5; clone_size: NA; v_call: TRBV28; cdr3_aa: CASSWTGNQLSNQPQHF; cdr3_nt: TGTGCCAGCAGTTGGACAGGCAACCAACTCAGCAATCAGCCCCAGCATTTT
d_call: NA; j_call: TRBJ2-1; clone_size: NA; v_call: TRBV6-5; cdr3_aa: CASSRGGSYNEQFF; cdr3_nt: TGTGCCAGCAGCCGAGGGGGGTCCTACAATGAGCAGTTCTTC
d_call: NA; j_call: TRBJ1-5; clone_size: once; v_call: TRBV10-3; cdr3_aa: CAISALIPEGSNQPQHF; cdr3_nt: TGTGCCATCAGTGCCCTAATACCAGAGGGTAGCAATCAGCCCCAGCATTTT
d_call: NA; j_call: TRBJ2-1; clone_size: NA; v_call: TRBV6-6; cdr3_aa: CASSYSDSPRDEQFF; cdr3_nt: TGTGCCAGCAGTTACTCAGACAGCCCCAGGGATGAGCAGTTCTTC
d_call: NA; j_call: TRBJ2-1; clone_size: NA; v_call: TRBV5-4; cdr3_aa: CASSLSENNEQFF; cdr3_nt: TGTGCCAGCAGCTTGTCCGAGAACAATGAGCAGTTCTTC
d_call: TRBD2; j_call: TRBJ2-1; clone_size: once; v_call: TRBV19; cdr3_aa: CASRPYTSGRLDNEQFF; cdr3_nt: TGTGCCAGTAGGCCGTATACTAGCGGGAGGCTGGACAATGAGCAGTTCTTC
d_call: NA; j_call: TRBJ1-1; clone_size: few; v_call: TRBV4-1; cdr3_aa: CASSHPYTQNTEAFF; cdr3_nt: TGCGCCAGCAGCCACCCTTACACACAGAACACTGAAGCTTTCTTT